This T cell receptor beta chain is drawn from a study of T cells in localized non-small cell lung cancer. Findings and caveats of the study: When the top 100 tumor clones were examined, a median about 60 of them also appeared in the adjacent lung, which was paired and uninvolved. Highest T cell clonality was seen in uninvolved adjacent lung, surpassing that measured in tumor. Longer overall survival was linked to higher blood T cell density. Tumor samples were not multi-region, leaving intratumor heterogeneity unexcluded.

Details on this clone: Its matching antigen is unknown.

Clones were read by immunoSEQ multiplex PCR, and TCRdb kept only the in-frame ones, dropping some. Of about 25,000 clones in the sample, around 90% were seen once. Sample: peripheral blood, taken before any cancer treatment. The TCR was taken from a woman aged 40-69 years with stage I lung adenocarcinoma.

The CDR3 nucleotides are TGTGCCAGCAGTTCTGGATACGAGCAGTACTTC. It specifies CASSSGYEQYF. This sequence joins TRBV28 and TRBJ2-5; D gene uncertain. The DNA end is a closer match to TRBJ2-7, so the J assignment may be wrong. The CDR3 extends over 11 amino acids. The germline V gene has CDR1 MDHEN and CDR2 SYDVKM.